A single sample is the source of the 27 T cell receptor beta chains below, sequenced in a study of blood T cell repertoires in COVID-19. Sequencing was performed with immunoSEQ multiplex PCR; in TCRdb, only in-frame clones are kept and a portion is missing. Of over 200,000 clones listed, 88% are singletons. Source material: PBMCs or T cells enriched from blood (not recorded which). Every receptor here comes from a woman between 40 and 50 years old with acute COVID-19.

CDR3: CASSLGNRGYGYTF. The CDR3 DNA follows: TGTGCCAGCAGCTTAGGGAACAGGGGCTATGGCTACACCTTC. The chain is built from TRBV11-2 and TRBJ1-2, with 7 bases identical to TRBD1. The germline CDR1 and CDR2 sequences are SGHAT and FQNNGV. CDR3 size: 14 residues. The trim removed 1 base at V and 4 bases at J, leaving 3 bases unmatched. The complete variable domain, with remaining parts taken from reference TRBV11-2 and TRBJ1-2, reads EAGVAQSPRYKIIEKRQSVAFWCNPISGHATLYWYQQILGQGPKLLIQFQNNGVVDDSQLPKDRFSAERLKGVDSTLKIQPAKLEDSAVYLCASSLGNRGYGYTFGSGTRLTVV.

The table lists this clone with a count of one. The V call is TRBV5-1, the J call TRBJ2-6; a possible D gene is TRBD1 (5 bases). The CDR3 consists of 15 residues. Per germline, CDR1 SGHRS and CDR2 YFSETQ. Trimming took off 0 bases at V and 2 bases at J, with 6 bases between the two ends. The CDR3: CASSLVGAGANVLTF. CDR3 DNA: TGCGCCAGCAGCTTGGTAGGGGCTGGGGCCAACGTCCTGACTTTC.

This clone was seen once. The chain joins TRBV7-2 to TRBJ2-1, with D unclear. CDR1 SGHTA and CDR2 FQGNSA come from the germline V gene. The V gene lost 0 bases and the J gene lost 4 bases, with 7 bases spanning the gap. The CDR3 runs 14 residues. CDR3 nucleotides: TGTGCCAGCAGCTTAGCTGAGATATACAATGAGCAGTTCTTC. Its protein product is CASSLAEIYNEQFF.

The chain recombines TRBV7-2 with TRBJ1-5; TRBD1 matches 7 bases. Germline trimming cut 4 bases from V and 4 bases from J; bases unmatched to any gene: 7. CDR3 length: 15 amino acids. In germline, CDR1 is SGHTA, CDR2 FQGNSA. The CDR3 bases are TGTGCCAGCAGCTCCGCAGGGGGAAGGAATCAGCCCCAGCATTTT. It translates to CASSSAGGRNQPQHF.

The chain carries TRBV7-9 and TRBJ1-6; a possible D gene is TRBD1 (5 bases). V lost 7 bases, J lost 1 base, and 11 bases lay in between. CDR1 and CDR2 (germline): SEHNR, FQNEAQ (reference sequence). The CDR3 totals 15 residues. CDR3 sequence: CASTLGGSYNSPLHF. In nucleotides, the CDR3 is TGTGCCAGCACCCTGGGGGGGTCCTATAATTCACCCCTCCACTTT.

This clone was observed once. The chain couples TRBV6-5 to TRBJ1-6, with 9 bases matching TRBD1. This CDR3 contains 14 residues. V lost 6 bases, J lost 9 bases, and 6 bases stayed unmatched. Germline V CDR1 and CDR2: MNHEY, SVGAGI. CDR3 sequence reads: CASRPGQGISPLHF. CDR3 nucleotides: TGTGCCAGCAGACCTGGACAGGGGATTTCACCCCTCCACTTT.

This clone was counted only a few times. CDR3 in amino acids: CASKFQGGNEKLFF. The DNA for the CDR3 is TGTGCCAGCAAATTCCAGGGGGGCAACGAAAAACTGTTTTTT. V gene TRBV27 combines with J gene TRBJ1-4; 7 bases agree with TRBD1. The CDR3 has 14 residues. Losses at the gene ends were 7 bases for V and 8 bases for J; bases not matched to a gene: 10. Germline V CDR1 and CDR2: MNHEY, SMNVEV (reference sequence). Based on the CDR3 plus reference TRBV27 and TRBJ1-4, the full variable domain is EAQVTQNPRYLITVTGKKLTVTCSQNMNHEYMSWYRQDPGLGLRQIYYSMNVEVTDKGDVPEGYKVSRKEKRNFPLILESPSPNQTSLYFCASKFQGGNEKLFFGSGTQLSVL.

The V call is TRBV7-2, the J call TRBJ2-3, with a weak D call TRBD2 (6 bases). Germline V gene lookup returns CDR1 SGHTA and CDR2 FQGNSA. With 6 bases removed from V and 0 bases from J, the gap between germline ends came to 10 bases. The CDR3 has 14 residues. The CDR3 reads CASSPGDSTDTQYF. CDR3 nucleotides: TGTGCCAGCAGTCCGGGGGACAGCACAGATACGCAGTATTTT.

CDR3 sequence (DNA): TGTGCCAGCAGCTCAAGGACAGTCACTGAAGCTTTCTTT. It yields the protein CASSSRTVTEAFF. V and J are TRBV7-2 and TRBJ1-1, with D perhaps matching TRBD1 (6 bases). Germline lookup yields CDR1 SGHTA and CDR2 FQGNSA. The CDR3 consists of 13 residues. V was cut by 4 bases and J by 4 bases, with 10 bases left in between.

This rearrangement joins TRBV18 to TRBJ2-7, with 11 bases fitting TRBD2. The CDR3 covers 15 residues. Germline CDR1 and CDR2: KGHSH and LQKENI. V shed 2 bases, J shed 4 bases, and the junction held 4 bases outside the gene matches. The CDR3 DNA reads TGTGCCAGCTCACCAAAGGGGACTAGCGGTTACGAGCAGTACGTC. Its protein is CASSPKGTSGYEQYV.

The chain employs TRBV5-1 and TRBJ2-3; 7 bases match TRBD2. The germline V gene has CDR1 SGHRS and CDR2 YFSETQ. The CDR3 sequence is 16 residues long. Trimming removed 4 bases from V and 2 bases from J; junction bases left unmatched: 10. The CDR3: CASSVIIAGPTDTQYF. CDR3 sequence (DNA): TGCGCCAGCAGCGTTATAATAGCGGGTCCCACAGATACGCAGTATTTT.

CDR3: CASRDRVNTPLHF. CDR3 DNA: TGTGCCAGCAGGGACAGGGTCAATACACCCCTCCACTTT. V usage is TRBV5-4 and J usage is TRBJ1-6, with 8 bases aligning to TRBD1. Germline CDR1 is SGHNT and CDR2 is YYREEE (reference sequence). Germline trimming cut 5 bases from V and 11 bases from J; bases unmatched to any gene: 6. The CDR3 totals 13 residues.

This chain links TRBV4-2 with TRBJ2-3; weak D call: TRBD2 (7 bases). The germline V gene encodes CDR1 LGHNA and CDR2 YNFKEQ. Trimming shortened V by 0 bases and J by 1 base, and 23 bases separated the two germline ends. There are 20 residues in the CDR3. CDR3 region: CASSQERAGGGALRTDTQYF. Written as DNA, the CDR3 is TGTGCCAGCAGCCAAGAACGAGCCGGAGGGGGGGCTTTACGCACAGATACGCAGTATTTT.

CDR3 nucleotides: TGTGCCAGCAGCCAAGAAGGACACGGAGCTAACTATGGCTACACCTTC. It specifies CASSQEGHGANYGYTF. The chain carries TRBV3-1 (or the pseudogene TRBV3-2) and TRBJ1-2, with D tentatively TRBD1 (5 bases). Looked up from germline, CDR1 is LGHDT and CDR2 is YNNKEL (reference sequence). CDR3 length: 16 residues. The V end was cut by 0 bases, the J end by 0 bases, with 11 bases between.

The V and J genes are TRBV7-8 and TRBJ1-2; the D is unclear. The CDR3 covers 15 residues. Trimming shortened V by 1 base and J by 3 bases, and 12 bases separated the two germline ends. CDR1 and CDR2 (germline): SGHVS, FQNEAQ. CDR3 region: CASSLVALGDYGYTF. For the CDR3, the DNA is TGTGCCAGCAGCTTAGTAGCGCTTGGGGACTATGGCTACACCTTC.

This rearrangement joins TRBV12-3 or TRBV12-4 to TRBJ2-7, with D tentatively TRBD2 (5 bases). The CDR3 has 12 residues. Trimming left V 8 bases short and J 3 bases short, with 11 bases between. The CDR3 region is CASGSGIYEQYF. The CDR3 nucleotides read TGTGCCAGCGGGAGCGGAATCTACGAGCAGTACTTC.

This chain joins TRBV4-3 and TRBJ2-7; 7 nucleotides match TRBD1. Looked up from germline, CDR1 is LGHNA and CDR2 is YSLEER. This CDR3 is built from 13 residues. The V and J ends lost 3 bases and 6 bases, in that order; junction bases with no gene match: 5. CDR3 DNA sequence: TGCGCCAGCAGCCAGGTACAGGGGCTCGAGCAGTACTTC. It specifies CASSQVQGLEQYF.

V gene TRBV28 combines with J gene TRBJ2-7; 11 nucleotides match TRBD1. This CDR3 has 15 amino acids. CDR1 and CDR2 from the germline V gene are MDHEN and SYDVKM. Losses at the gene ends were 6 bases for V and 4 bases for J; bases not matched to a gene: 8. This CDR3 is CASRYSGTGGYEQYF. CDR3 in DNA: TGTGCCAGCAGATACTCCGGGACAGGGGGGTACGAGCAGTACTTC.

This chain connects TRBV19 to TRBJ1-5; a possible D gene is TRBD1 (6 bases). V was cut by 4 bases and J by 5 bases, with 12 bases left in between. Germline V CDR1 and CDR2: LNHDA, SQIVND (reference sequence). The CDR3 loop spans 14 amino acids. This CDR3 is CASSTTQGYQPQHF. The CDR3 coding sequence is TGTGCCAGTAGTACCACACAGGGTTATCAGCCCCAGCATTTT.

J is TRBJ2-2 and V is TRBV5-1; D may be TRBD1 (6 bases). The germline CDR1 and CDR2 sequences are SGHRS and YFSETQ. Between the trimmed V and J ends, which lost 4 bases and 6 bases, there was a span of 13 bases. The CDR3 is 14 residues long. CDR3 loop: CASSPTGMAGELFF. Written as DNA, the CDR3 is TGCGCCAGCAGCCCAACAGGGATGGCCGGGGAGCTGTTTTTT. Drawing the rest from reference TRBV5-1 and TRBJ2-2, the complete variable domain is KAGVTQTPRYLIKTRGQQVTLSCSPISGHRSVSWYQQTPGQGLQFLFEYFSETQRNKGNFPGRFSGRQFSNSRSEMNVSTLELGDSALYLCASSPTGMAGELFFGEGSRLTVL.

This chain links TRBV12-2 with TRBJ1-4; the table's D call of TRBD1 was not tested on the DNA. TRBV12-2 is flagged as a pseudogene. The CDR3 length is 15 residues. The CDR3 nucleotides are TGTGCAAGTCGCTCGACAGGGGGCGGGAGTGAAAAACTGTTTTTT. Translation gives CASRSTGGGSEKLFF.

V is TRBV24-1 and J is TRBJ2-1; possible D gene TRBD2, 6 bases. The V gene lost 8 bases and the J gene lost 9 bases, with 13 bases spanning the gap. CDR3 length: 12 residues. Germline V gene sequence: CDR1 KGHDR, CDR2 SFDVKD. The CDR3 DNA reads as TGTGCCACCATGCGGGAATTTCCTGAGCAGTTCTTC. Protein: CATMREFPEQFF.

V gene TRBV9 combines with J gene TRBJ1-3; D not certain. Germline CDR1 SGDLS, CDR2 YYNGEE. V was pared by 3 bases and J by 0 bases, with 4 bases between. The CDR3 loop spans 13 amino acids. CDR3 bases: TGTGCCAGCAGCGCAGGCTCTGGAAACACCATATATTTT. As protein: CASSAGSGNTIYF.

This clone was seen just once. This chain joins TRBV7-9 and TRBJ1-5, with D perhaps TRBD1 (5 bases). The V end was cut by 8 bases, the J end by 5 bases, with 19 bases between. The CDR3 covers 15 residues. CDR1 is SEHNR, CDR2 FQNEAQ, per germline (reference sequence). Written as DNA, the CDR3 is TGTGCCAGCCGTGGCGCGGGGGGGGTCGATCAGCCCCAGCATTTT. Translated: CASRGAGGVDQPQHF.

The chain carries TRBV5-8 and TRBJ1-1; possibly TRBD1 for D (5 bases). Germline V gene lookup returns CDR1 SGHTS and CDR2 YDEGEE. The ends were cut back, 2 bases at V and 6 bases at J, with 17 bases in the middle. The CDR3 is 15 residues long. The CDR3 sequence: CASSLTGLGGAEAFF. Here the CDR3 DNA reads TGTGCCAGCAGCTTAACAGGATTAGGAGGGGCTGAAGCTTTCTTT.

The CDR3 sequence is CASSESGSRDTQYF. The CDR3 DNA sequence: TGCGCCAGCAGTGAGTCCGGGTCCCGAGATACGCAGTATTTT. The chain recombines TRBV10-1 with TRBJ2-3, with D unresolved. The germline V gene encodes CDR1 WNHNN and CDR2 SYGVQD (reference sequence). Trimming stripped 0 bases from V and 5 bases from J, with 9 bases between. The CDR3 loop spans 14 amino acids.

This sequence joins TRBV5-5 and TRBJ2-3; TRBD2 aligns across 9 bases. The CDR3 extends over 16 amino acids. V dropped 6 bases and J dropped 0; count of bases not matched to a gene: 8. Germline loops: CDR1 SGHKS, CDR2 YYEKEE (reference sequence). The CDR3 spells CASTSLAGSSTDTQYF. CDR3 DNA sequence: TGTGCCAGCACCTCCCTAGCGGGGTCTAGCACAGATACGCAGTATTTT.